This T cell receptor beta chain originates from a study of blood T cell repertoires in COVID-19. Original handling: Researchers report that nucleated cell counts were estimated from reference gene primer amplification. Repertoires were generated with immunoSEQ multiplex PCR, while TCRdb's copy carries only in-frame clones and drops some. That table is the source of V, J and clone size, and D and trimming were worked out from the DNA. The sample gives 130,000 or so clones, under 90% of which show up once; more than 9% is in the top ten. Germline CDR1 and CDR2: LGHDT and YNNKEL (reference sequence). The CDR3 is made up of 12 amino acids. Deletions cut 0 bases from V and 8 bases from J, with 7 bases between.

Sequencing input: peripheral blood. The gene calls are TRBV3-1 (or the pseudogene TRBV3-2) and TRBJ1-1; D is ambiguous. The sequence was obtained from a woman aged 55-69 years with acute or convalescent COVID-19. The CDR3 reads CASSQDPGEAFF. The CDR3 region has the DNA TGTGCCAGCAGCCAAGATCCGGGGGAAGCTTTCTTT.